This T cell receptor beta chain was identified in a study of shared clonotypes between healthy human individuals. Study-wide background: The cohort comprised a couple of women and a few men. Their ages spanned 18 to 49 years.

Germline-derived CDR1 and CDR2 are SGHRS and YFSETQ. The CDR3 consists of 21 residues. The junction had 17 bases not matched to a gene; V was cut back by 1 base and J by 0 bases. Here immunoSEQ multiplex PCR was the method, and the copy in TCRdb shows in-frame clones only, minus some. The sample records over 1.5 million clones, 95% to 99% being singletons. The sequenced sample consisted of naive CD4+ T cells sorted from blood. Specified subset: CD45RA+ positively selected. The origin of this receptor is a man younger than 45 in good health. The chain couples TRBV5-1 to TRBJ1-1; TRBD1 matches at 11 bases. Here the CDR3 DNA reads TGCGCCAGCAGCTTGAGGGGACAGGGGGGCGGCGGCATCACTATGAACACTGAAGCTTTCTTT. Residues: CASSLRGQGGGGITMNTEAFF.